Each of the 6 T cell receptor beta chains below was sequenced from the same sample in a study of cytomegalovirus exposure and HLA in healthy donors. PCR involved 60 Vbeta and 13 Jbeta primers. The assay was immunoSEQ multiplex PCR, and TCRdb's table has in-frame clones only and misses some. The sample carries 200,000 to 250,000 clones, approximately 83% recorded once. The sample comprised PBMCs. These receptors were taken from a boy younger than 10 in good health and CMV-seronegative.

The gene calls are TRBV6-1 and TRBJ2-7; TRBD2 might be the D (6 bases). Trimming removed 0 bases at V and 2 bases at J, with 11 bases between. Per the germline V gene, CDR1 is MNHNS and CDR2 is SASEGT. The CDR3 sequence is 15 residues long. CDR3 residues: CASSEAGRGAYEQYF. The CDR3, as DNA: TGTGCCAGCAGTGAAGCAGGGCGGGGAGCCTACGAGCAGTACTTC.

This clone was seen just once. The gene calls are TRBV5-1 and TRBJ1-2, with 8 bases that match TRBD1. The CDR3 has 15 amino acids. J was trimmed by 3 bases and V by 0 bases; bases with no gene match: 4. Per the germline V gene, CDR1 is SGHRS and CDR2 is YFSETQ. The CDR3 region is CASSLAGTGDYGYTF. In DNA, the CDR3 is TGCGCCAGCAGCTTGGCCGGGACAGGAGACTATGGCTACACCTTC.

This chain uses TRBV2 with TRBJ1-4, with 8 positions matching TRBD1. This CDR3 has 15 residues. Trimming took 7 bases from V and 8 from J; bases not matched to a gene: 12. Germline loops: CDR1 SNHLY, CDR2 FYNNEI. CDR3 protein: CASTHAGQGAEKLFF. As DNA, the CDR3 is TGTGCCAGCACCCACGCCGGGCAGGGGGCCGAAAAACTGTTTTTT. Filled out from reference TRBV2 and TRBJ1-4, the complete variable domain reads EPEVTQTPSHQVTQMGQEVILRCVPISNHLYFYWYRQILGQKVEFLVSFYNNEISEKSEIFDDQFSVERPDGSNFTLKIRSTKLEDSAMYFCASTHAGQGAEKLFFGSGTQLSVL.

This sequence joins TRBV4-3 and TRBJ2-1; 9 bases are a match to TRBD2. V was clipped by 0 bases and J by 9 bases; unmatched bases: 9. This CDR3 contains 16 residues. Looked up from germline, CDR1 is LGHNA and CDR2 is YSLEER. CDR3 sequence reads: CASSQELNSGGGEQFF. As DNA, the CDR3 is TGCGCCAGCAGCCAAGAGCTGAATAGCGGGGGTGGTGAGCAGTTCTTC.

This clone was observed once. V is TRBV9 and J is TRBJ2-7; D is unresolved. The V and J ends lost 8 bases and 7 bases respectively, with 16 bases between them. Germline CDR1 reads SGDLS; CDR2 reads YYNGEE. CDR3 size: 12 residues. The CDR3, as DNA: TGTGCCAGTGGGCTTTCTTCTTGGGAGCAGTACTTC. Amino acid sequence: CASGLSSWEQYF. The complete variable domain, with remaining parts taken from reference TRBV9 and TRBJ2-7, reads DSGVTQTPKHLITATGQRVTLRCSPRSGDLSVYWYQQSLDQGLQFLIQYYNGEERAKGNILERFSAQQFPDLHSELNLSSLELGDSALYFCASGLSSWEQYFGPGTRLTVT.

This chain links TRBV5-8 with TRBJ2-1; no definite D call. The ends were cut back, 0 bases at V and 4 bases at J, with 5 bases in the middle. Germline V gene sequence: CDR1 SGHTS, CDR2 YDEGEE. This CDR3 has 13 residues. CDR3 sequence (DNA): TGTGCCAGCAGCTTGGACCGGTACAATGAGCAGTTCTTC. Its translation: CASSLDRYNEQFF.